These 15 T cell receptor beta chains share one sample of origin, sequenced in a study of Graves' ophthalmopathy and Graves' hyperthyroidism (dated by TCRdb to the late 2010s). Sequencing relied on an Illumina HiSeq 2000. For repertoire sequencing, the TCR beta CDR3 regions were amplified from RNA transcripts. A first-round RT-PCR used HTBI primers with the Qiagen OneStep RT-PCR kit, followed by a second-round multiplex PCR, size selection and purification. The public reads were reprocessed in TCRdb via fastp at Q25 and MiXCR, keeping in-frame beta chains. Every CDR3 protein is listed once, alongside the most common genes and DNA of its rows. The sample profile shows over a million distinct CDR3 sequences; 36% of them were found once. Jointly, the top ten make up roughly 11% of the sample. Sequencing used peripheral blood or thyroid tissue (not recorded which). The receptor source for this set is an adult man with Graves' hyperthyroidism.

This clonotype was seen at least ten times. The CDR3 loop is CASPSRGQMNTEAFF. The CDR3 region has the DNA TGTGCCAGCCCGTCCCGGGGACAGATGAACACTGAAGCTTTCTTT. The chain combines TRBV2 with TRBJ1-1, with 7 bases matching TRBD1. Germline CDR1 reads SNHLY; CDR2 reads FYNNEI. The CDR3 totals 15 residues. The V segment lost 8 bases and the J segment 0 bases; nucleotides outside the gene matches: 9.

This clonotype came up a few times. This chain's CDR3 is CASSTRLAGKETQYF. CDR3 bases: TGTGCCAGCAGCACCCGACTAGCGGGAAAAGAGACCCAGTACTTC. This rearrangement joins TRBV7-8 to TRBJ2-5; 11 positions match TRBD2. The CDR3 contains 15 residues. The J segment lost 3 bases and the V segment lost 5 bases, leaving 5 bases of the junction unmatched. Germline lookup yields CDR1 SGHVS and CDR2 FQNEAQ.

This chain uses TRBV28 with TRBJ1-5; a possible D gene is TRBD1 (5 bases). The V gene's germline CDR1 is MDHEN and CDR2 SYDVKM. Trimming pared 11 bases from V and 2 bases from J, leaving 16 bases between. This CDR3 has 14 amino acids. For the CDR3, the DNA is TGTGCCGTCAAGCCGGGGGAGCGCAATCAGCCCCAGCATTTT. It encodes CAVKPGERNQPQHF.

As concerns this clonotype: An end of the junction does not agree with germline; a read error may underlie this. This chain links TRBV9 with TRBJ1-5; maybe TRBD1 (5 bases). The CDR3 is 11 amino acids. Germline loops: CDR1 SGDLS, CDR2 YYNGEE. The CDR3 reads CASREGRAQDF. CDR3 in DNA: TGTGCCAGCAGGGAGGGGAGAGCCCAGGATTTT.

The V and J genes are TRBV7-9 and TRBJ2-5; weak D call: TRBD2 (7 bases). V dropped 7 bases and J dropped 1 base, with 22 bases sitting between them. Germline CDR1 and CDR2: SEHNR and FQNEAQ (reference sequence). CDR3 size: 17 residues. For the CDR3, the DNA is TGTGCCAGCAACGATCCGGGGGGCAGGACCTCCCAAGAGACCCAGTACTTC. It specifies CASNDPGGRTSQETQYF. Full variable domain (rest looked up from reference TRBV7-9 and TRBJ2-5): DTGVSQNPRHKITKRGQNVTFRCDPISEHNRLYWYRQTLGQGPEFLTYFQNEAQLEKSRLLSDRFSAERPKGSFSTLEIQRTEQGDSAMYLCASNDPGGRTSQETQYFGPGTRLLVL.

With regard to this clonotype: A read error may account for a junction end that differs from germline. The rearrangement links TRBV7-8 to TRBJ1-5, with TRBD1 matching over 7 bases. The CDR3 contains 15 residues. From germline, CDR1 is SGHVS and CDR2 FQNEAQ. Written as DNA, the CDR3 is TGCGCCAGCAGCCAGGCGACAGGGTGGAATCAGCCCCAGCATTTT. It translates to CASSQATGWNQPQHF.

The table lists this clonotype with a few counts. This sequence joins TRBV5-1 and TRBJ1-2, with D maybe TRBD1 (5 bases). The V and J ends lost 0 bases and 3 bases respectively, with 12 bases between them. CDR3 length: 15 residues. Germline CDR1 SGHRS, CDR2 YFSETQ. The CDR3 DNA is TGCGCCAGCAGCTTGGTAGGCAGGGCGGACTATGGCTACACCTTC. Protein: CASSLVGRADYGYTF.

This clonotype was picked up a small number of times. CDR3 region: CATSRAGTGDLRSTF. Here the CDR3 DNA reads TGTGCCACCAGCAGAGCCGGGACAGGGGATCTCAGGTCCACCTTC. V usage is TRBV15 and J usage is TRBJ1-2, with TRBD1 matching over 10 bases. Germline V gene data show CDR1 as LNHNV and CDR2 as YYDKDF (reference sequence). Trimming removed 1 base from V and 13 bases from J; junction bases left unmatched: 12. The CDR3 length is 15 residues.

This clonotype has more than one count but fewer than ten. This chain's CDR3 is CASSPIMRDMNTEAFF. DNA of the CDR3: TGTGCCAGCAGTCCGATCATGAGGGATATGAACACTGAAGCTTTCTTT. The chain couples TRBV12-3 or TRBV12-4 to TRBJ1-1, with unresolved D. This CDR3 is 16 amino acids long. V was pared by 5 bases and J by 0 bases, with 16 bases between.

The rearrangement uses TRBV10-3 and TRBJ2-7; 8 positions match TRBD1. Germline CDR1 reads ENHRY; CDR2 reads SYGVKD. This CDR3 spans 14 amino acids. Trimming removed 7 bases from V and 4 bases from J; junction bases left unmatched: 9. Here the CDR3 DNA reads TGTGCCATCAACCAGGGGGCGGGGAATTACGAGCAGTACTTC. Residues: CAINQGAGNYEQYF.

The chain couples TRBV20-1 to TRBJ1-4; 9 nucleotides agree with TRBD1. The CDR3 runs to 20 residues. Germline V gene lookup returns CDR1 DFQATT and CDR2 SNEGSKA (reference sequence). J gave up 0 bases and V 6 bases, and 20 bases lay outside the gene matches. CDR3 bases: TGCAGTGCCACCCCCGGACAGGGGACGAGTTTGTTGGCAACTAATGAAAAACTGTTTTTT. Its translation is CSATPGQGTSLLATNEKLFF.

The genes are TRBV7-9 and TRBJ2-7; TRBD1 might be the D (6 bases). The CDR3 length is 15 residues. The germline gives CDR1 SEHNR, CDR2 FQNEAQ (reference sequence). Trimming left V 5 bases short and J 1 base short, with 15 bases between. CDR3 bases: TGTGCCAGCAGCCTCATCAGGGGTGGTTCCTACGAGCAGTACTTC. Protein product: CASSLIRGGSYEQYF.

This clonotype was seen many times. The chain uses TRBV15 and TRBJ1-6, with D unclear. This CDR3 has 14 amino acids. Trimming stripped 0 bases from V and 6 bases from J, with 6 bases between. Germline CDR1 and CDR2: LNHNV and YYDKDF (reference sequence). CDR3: CATSREIGNSPLHF. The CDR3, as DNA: TGTGCCACCAGCAGAGAGATTGGTAATTCACCCCTCCACTTT.

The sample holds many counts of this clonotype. The CDR3 bases are TGCGCCAGCAGCTTGCAACAGGAGGGATACTATGGCTACACCTTC. This gives the protein CASSLQQEGYYGYTF. This rearrangement joins TRBV5-1 to TRBJ1-2; maybe TRBD1 (5 bases). The CDR3 sequence is 15 residues long. Trimming pared 1 base from V and 3 bases from J, leaving 13 bases between. Germline values: CDR1 SGHRS, CDR2 YFSETQ.

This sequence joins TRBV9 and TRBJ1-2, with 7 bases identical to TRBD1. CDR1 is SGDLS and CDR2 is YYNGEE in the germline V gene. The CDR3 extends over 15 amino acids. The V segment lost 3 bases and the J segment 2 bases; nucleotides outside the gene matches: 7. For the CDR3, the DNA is TGTGCCAGCAGCGGTATCGGGACAGCAAACTATGGCTACACCTTC. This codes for CASSGIGTANYGYTF.